This TCR beta chain was identified during a study of blood T cells in healthy people across ages. This clonotype was counted many times. Combining a sample-barcoded 5' primer with a J-beta primer mix, a second PCR ran for roughly 7 to 12 cycles. TCRdb processed the 5' RACE reads anew with MiXCR; each CDR3 protein has one entry. The sample carries about 970,000 distinct CDR3 sequences, about 53% recorded once. The source of this sequence is a woman in her sixties or seventies in good health. The sequenced material came from blood.

CDR3 sequence: CASSPTAQGAILGAFF. CDR3 DNA sequence: TGTGCCAGCAGCCCAACTGCTCAGGGGGCGATTCTAGGAGCTTTCTTT. V and J are TRBV9 and TRBJ1-1, with 8 bases fitting TRBD1. V lost 4 bases and J lost 10; bases outside the gene matches: 18. The CDR3 runs 16 residues. CDR1 and CDR2 (germline): SGDLS, YYNGEE.